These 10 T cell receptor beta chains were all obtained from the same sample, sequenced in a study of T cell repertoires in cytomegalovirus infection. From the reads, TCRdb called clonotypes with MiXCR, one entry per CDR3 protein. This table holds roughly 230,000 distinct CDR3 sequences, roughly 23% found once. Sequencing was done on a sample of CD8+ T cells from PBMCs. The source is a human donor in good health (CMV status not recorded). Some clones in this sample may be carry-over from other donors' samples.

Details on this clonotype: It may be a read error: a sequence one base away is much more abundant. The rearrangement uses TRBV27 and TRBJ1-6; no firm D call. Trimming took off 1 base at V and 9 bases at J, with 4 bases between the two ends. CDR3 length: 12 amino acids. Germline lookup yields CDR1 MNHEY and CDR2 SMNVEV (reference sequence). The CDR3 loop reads CASSLLGSPLHF. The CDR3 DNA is TGTGCCAGCAGTTTATTGGGTTCACCCCTCCACTTT.

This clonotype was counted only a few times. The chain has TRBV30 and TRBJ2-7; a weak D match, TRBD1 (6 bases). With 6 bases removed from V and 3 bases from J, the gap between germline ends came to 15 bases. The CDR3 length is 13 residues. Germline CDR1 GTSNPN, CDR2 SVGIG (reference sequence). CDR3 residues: CACTGTPFYEQYF. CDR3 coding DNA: TGTGCCTGCACCGGGACACCCTTCTACGAGCAGTACTTC.

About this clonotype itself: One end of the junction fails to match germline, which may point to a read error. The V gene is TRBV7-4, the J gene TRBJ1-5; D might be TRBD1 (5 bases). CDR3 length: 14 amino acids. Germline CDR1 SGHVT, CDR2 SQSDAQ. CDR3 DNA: TGTGCCAGCAGCCTAGCGACGGGGCATCAGCCCCAGCATTTT. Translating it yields CASSLATGHQPQHF.

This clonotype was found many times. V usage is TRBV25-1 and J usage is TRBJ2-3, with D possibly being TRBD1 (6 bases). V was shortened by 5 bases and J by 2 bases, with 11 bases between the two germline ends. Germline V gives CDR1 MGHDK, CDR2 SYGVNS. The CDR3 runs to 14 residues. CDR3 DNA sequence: TGTGCCAGCAGTTTAAGGGGGTTCACAGATACGCAGTATTTT. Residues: CASSLRGFTDTQYF.

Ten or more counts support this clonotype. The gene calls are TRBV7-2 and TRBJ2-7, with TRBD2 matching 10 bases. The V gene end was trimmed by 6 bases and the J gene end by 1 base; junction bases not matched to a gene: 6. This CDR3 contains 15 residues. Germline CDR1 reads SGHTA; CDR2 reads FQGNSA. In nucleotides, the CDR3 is TGTGCCAGCAGTTGGACTAGCGGTGCTTCCTACGAGCAGTACTTC. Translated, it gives CASSWTSGASYEQYF. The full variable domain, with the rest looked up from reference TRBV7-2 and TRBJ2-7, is GAGVSQSPSNKVTEKGKDVELRCDPISGHTALYWYRQSLGQGLEFLIYFQGNSAPDKSGLPSDRFSAERTGGSVSTLTIQRTQQEDSAVYLCASSWTSGASYEQYFGPGTRLTVT.

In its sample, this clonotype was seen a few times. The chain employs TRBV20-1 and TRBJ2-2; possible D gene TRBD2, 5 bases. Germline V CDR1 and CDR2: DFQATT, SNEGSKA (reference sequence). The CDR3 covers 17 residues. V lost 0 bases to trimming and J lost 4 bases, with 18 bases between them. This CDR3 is CSARELGFGGLTGELFF. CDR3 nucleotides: TGCAGTGCTAGAGAGTTGGGCTTTGGCGGACTCACCGGGGAGCTGTTTTTT.

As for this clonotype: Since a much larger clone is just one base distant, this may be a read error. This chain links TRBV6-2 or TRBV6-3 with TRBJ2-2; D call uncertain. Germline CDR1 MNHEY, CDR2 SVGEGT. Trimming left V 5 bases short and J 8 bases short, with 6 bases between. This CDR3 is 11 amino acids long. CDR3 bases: TGTGCCAGCAGTCCCCGGGGGGAGCTGTTTTTT. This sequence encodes CASSPRGELFF.

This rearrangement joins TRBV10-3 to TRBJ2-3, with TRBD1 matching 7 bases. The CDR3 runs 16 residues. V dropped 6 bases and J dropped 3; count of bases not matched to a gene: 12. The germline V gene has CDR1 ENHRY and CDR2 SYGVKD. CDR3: CAISRIAGTATDTQYF. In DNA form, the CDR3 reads TGTGCCATCAGCCGAATCGCCGGGACAGCGACAGATACGCAGTATTTT.

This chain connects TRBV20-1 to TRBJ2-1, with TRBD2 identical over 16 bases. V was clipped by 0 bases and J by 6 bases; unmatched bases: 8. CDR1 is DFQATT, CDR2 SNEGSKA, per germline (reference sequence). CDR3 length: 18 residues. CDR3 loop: CSARDWGTSGGAGNEQFF. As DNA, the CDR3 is TGCAGTGCTAGAGATTGGGGGACTAGCGGGGGGGCTGGCAATGAGCAGTTCTTC.

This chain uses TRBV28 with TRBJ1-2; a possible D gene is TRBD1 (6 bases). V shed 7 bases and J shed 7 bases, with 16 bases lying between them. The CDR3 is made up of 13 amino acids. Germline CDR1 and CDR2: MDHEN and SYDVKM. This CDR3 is CASTLQGASGYTF. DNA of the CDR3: TGTGCCAGCACCTTACAGGGTGCGAGTGGCTACACCTTC.